This T cell receptor (beta chain) was recorded in a study of early T cells in non-severe SARS-CoV-2 infection. Study information: The authors sequenced bulk RNA from unsorted whole blood, leaving chains unpaired.

This clonotype was detected many times. Each cDNA molecule carried a unique molecular identifier. Each CDR3 protein is one row after TCRdb ran MiXCR on the 5' RACE reads. There are just over 70,000 distinct CDR3 sequences in the sample; under 15% occur only once, and roughly 1.3% lies in the top ten. This CDR3 has 17 residues. V shed 6 bases and J 6 bases; nucleotides not matched to a gene: 12. Germline lookup yields CDR1 MDHEN and CDR2 SYDVKM. The sequenced sample consisted of whole blood. The gene calls are TRBV28 and TRBJ2-1; 12 nucleotides match TRBD2. This sequence originates from an adult who was a healthcare worker with PCR-confirmed SARS-CoV-2 infection or an uninfected control (not recorded which). CDR3 amino acids: CASSPLTTSGSGNEQFF. Written as DNA, the CDR3 is TGTGCCAGCAGCCCACTCACGACTAGCGGGAGTGGCAATGAGCAGTTCTTC.